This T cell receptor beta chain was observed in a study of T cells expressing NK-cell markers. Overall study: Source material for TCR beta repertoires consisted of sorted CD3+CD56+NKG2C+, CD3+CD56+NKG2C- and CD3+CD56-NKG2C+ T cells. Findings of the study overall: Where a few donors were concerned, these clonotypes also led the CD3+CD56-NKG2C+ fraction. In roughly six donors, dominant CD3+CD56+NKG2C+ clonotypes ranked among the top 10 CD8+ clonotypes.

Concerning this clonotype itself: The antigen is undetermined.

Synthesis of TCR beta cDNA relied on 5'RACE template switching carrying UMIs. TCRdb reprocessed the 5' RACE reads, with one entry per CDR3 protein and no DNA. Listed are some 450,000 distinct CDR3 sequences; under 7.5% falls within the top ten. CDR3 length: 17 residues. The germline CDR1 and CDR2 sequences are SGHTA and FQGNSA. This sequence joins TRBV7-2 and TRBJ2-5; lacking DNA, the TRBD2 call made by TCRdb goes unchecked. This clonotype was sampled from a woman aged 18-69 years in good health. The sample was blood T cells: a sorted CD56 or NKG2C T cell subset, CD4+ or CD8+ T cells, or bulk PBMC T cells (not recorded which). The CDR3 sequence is CASSLGTRLGKQETQYF.